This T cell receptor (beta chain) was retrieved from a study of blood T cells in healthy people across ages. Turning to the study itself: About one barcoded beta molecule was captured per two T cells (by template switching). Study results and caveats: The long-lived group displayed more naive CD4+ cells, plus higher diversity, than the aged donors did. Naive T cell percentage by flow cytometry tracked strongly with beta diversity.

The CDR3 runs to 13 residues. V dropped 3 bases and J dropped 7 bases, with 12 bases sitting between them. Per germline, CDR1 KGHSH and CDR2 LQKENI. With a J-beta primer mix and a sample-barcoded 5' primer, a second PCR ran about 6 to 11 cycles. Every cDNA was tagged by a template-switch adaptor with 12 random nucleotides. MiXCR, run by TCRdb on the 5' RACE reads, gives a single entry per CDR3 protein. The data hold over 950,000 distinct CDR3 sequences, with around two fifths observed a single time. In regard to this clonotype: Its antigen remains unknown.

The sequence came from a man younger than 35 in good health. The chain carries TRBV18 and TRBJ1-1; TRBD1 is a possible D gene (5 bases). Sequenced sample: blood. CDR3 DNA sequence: TGTGCCAGCTCACCGGGGCACGGTGGTGAAGCTTTCTTT. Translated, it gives CASSPGHGGEAFF. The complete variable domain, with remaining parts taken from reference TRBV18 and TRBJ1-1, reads NAGVMQNPRHLVRRRGQEARLRCSPMKGHSHVYWYRQLPEEGLKFMVYLQKENIIDESGMPKERFSAEFPKEGPSILRIQQVVRGDSAAYFCASSPGHGGEAFFGQGTRLTVV.